This T cell receptor (beta chain) was sequenced during a study of blood T cells in healthy people across ages. CDR1 is SGHTA, CDR2 FQGNSA, per germline. Trimming removed 5 bases from V and 0 bases from J, with 10 bases in between. The CDR3 is made up of 14 amino acids. Points from the study as a whole: A strong correlation was found between TCR beta diversity and the percentage of naive T cells.

Turning to this clonotype: Its specificity is unknown.

Through a sample-barcoded 5' primer and a J-beta primer mix, a second PCR was run for roughly 6 to 12 cycles. Each cDNA molecule was tagged by a template-switch adaptor that had 12 random nucleotides. Via MiXCR, TCRdb re-called the 5' RACE reads, giving one row per CDR3 protein. The data show hundreds of thousands of distinct CDR3 sequences, with more than 55% seen just once and roughly 24% held by the top ten. The receptor was isolated from a man aged 40-55 years in good health. Specimen: blood. The gene calls are TRBV7-2 and TRBJ1-2; D is unclear. The CDR3 DNA reads TGTGCCAGCAGCCCTTTCTTATCTAACTATGGCTACACCTTC. This codes for CASSPFLSNYGYTF.